This TCR beta chain is from a study of Graves' ophthalmopathy and Graves' hyperthyroidism. The CDR3 sequence is 12 residues long. Germline CDR1 and CDR2: MNHEY and SVGAGI. V was trimmed by 8 bases and J by 4 bases, leaving 11 bases between them. This clonotype was counted only a few times. Hyperthyroidism patients, aged 18 to 65, were newly diagnosed, under 2 months' duration. For repertoire sequencing, the TCR beta CDR3 regions were amplified from RNA transcripts. The first-round RT-PCR employed HTBI primers together with the Qiagen OneStep RT-PCR kit. A multiplex PCR was then performed as the second round. TCRdb analysed the multiplex PCR reads with MiXCR anew, one entry per CDR3 protein. The sample includes around 1.1 million distinct CDR3 sequences, less than 45% of them seen just once.

The V gene is TRBV6-5, the J gene TRBJ1-1; D ambiguous. Sequencing was done on a sample of peripheral blood or thyroid tissue (not recorded which). The receptor was derived from an adult man with Graves' hyperthyroidism. This CDR3 reads CASGLYSTEAFF. DNA of the CDR3: TGTGCCAGCGGCCTGTACAGCACTGAAGCTTTCTTT.